What follows describes a single T cell receptor (beta chain). The data stem from a study of blood T cell repertoires in COVID-19. The CDR3 sequence is 14 residues long. Deletions cut 3 bases from V and 4 bases from J, with 12 bases between. Germline V gene lookup returns CDR1 SGHTA and CDR2 FQGTGA. Clones were read by immunoSEQ multiplex PCR, and TCRdb kept only the in-frame ones, dropping some. The sample lists a few hundred thousand clones; roughly 88% were seen once. The sequence was collected from a young man who had recovered from COVID-19. Sequenced: PBMCs or T cells enriched from blood (not recorded which). V is TRBV7-3 and J is TRBJ1-1; D not certain. DNA for the CDR3: TGTGCCAGCAGCTTCGCAGGCCTCAGCACTGAAGCTTTCTTT. Translating gives CASSFAGLSTEAFF. Variable domain in full (rest from reference TRBV7-3 and TRBJ1-1): GAGVSQTPSNKVTEKGKYVELRCDPISGHTALYWYRQSLGQGPEFLIYFQGTGAADDSGLPNDRFFAVRPEGSVSTLKIQRTERGDSAVYLCASSFAGLSTEAFFGQGTRLTVV.